Shown below are 5 T cell receptor beta chains from a single sample sequenced in a study of cytomegalovirus exposure and HLA in healthy donors. PCR was performed using 60 Vbeta and 13 Jbeta primers. Produced via immunoSEQ multiplex PCR; TCRdb's table is partial and in-frame only. The sample yields 150,000 or so clones, 81% seen once. Sample: PBMCs. These receptor sequences come from a man between 50 and 59 years old in good health and CMV-seropositive.

This sequence joins TRBV18 and TRBJ2-3; D may be TRBD1 (5 bases). With 2 bases removed from V and 9 bases from J, the gap between germline ends came to 15 bases. CDR3 length equals 14 residues. CDR1 and CDR2 (germline): KGHSH, LQKENI. The CDR3 protein is CASSPTDIQVTQYF. The CDR3 DNA is TGTGCCAGCTCACCAACGGATATACAGGTCACGCAGTATTTT.

The gene calls are TRBV19 and TRBJ2-5; 8 nucleotides agree with TRBD2. This CDR3 contains 13 residues. The germline gives CDR1 LNHDA, CDR2 SQIVND (reference sequence). Trimming cost V 3 bases and J 5 bases; bases outside gene matches: 2. CDR3 sequence (DNA): TGTGCCAGTAGTATCGGCGGGAGGGAGACCCAGTACTTC. Translating gives CASSIGGRETQYF.

The rearrangement links TRBV4-1 to TRBJ2-5, with TRBD1 identical over 7 bases. The junction had 6 bases not matched to a gene; V was cut back by 3 bases and J by 2 bases. The CDR3 has 15 amino acids. Germline CDR1 reads MGHRA; CDR2 reads YSYEKL. This chain's CDR3 is CASSHDPGQQETQYF. As DNA, the CDR3 is TGCGCCAGCAGCCATGATCCGGGACAGCAAGAGACCCAGTACTTC.

In this sample, this clone turned up a few times. This chain links TRBV30 with TRBJ2-3; 7 nucleotides line up with TRBD1. The V segment lost 3 bases and the J segment 4 bases; nucleotides outside the gene matches: 1. The CDR3 spans 12 residues. CDR1 is GTSNPN, CDR2 SVGIG, per germline (reference sequence). In nucleotides, the CDR3 is TGTGCCTGGAGGGGACAGCCAGATACGCAGTATTTT. This encodes CAWRGQPDTQYF.

V is TRBV19 and J is TRBJ2-7; TRBD1 matches 9 bases. J was trimmed by 0 bases and V by 6 bases; bases with no gene match: 6. CDR1 and CDR2 (germline): LNHDA, SQIVND (reference sequence). CDR3 length: 15 amino acids. The CDR3 DNA follows: TGTGCCAGTAGCAACAGGGGGCTGAGCTCCTACGAGCAGTACTTC. Its protein is CASSNRGLSSYEQYF.